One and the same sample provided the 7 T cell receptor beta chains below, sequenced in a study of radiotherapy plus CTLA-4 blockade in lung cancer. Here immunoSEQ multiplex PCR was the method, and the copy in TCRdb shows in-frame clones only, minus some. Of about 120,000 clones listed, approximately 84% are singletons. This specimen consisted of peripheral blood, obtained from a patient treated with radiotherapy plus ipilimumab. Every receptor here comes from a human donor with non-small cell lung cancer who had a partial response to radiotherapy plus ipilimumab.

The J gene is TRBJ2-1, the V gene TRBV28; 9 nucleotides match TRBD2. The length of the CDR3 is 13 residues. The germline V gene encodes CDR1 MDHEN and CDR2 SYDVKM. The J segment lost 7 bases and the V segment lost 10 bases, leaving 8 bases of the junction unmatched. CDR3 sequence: CATQGLASNEQFF. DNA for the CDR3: TGTGCCACCCAGGGACTAGCATCGAATGAGCAGTTCTTC.

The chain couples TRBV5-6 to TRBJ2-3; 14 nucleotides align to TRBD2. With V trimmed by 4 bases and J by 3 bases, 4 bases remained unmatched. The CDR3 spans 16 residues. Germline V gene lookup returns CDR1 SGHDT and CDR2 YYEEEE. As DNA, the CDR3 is TGTGCCAGCAGCCTTAGGACTAGCGGGAGGACAGATACGCAGTATTTT. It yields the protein CASSLRTSGRTDTQYF.

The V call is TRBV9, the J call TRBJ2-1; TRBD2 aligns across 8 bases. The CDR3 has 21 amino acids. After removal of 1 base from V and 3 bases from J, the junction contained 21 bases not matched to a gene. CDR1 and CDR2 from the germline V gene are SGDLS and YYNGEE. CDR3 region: CASSVSSYRTSFEGGYNEQFF. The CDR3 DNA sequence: TGTGCCAGCAGCGTATCATCTTACCGGACTAGCTTTGAGGGGGGCTACAATGAGCAGTTCTTC.

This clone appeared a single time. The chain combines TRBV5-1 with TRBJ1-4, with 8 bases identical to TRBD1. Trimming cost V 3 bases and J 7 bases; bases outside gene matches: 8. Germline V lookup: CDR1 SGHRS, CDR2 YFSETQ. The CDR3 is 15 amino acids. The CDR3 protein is CASSSRTGIGEKLFF. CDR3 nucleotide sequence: TGCGCCAGCAGCTCTCGGACAGGGATTGGTGAAAAACTGTTTTTT.

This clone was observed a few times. The CDR3 here is CASSLLAVNNEQFF. For the CDR3, the DNA is TGCGCCAGCAGCTTGCTAGCAGTTAACAATGAGCAGTTCTTC. The J gene is TRBJ2-1, the V gene TRBV5-1, with D possibly TRBD2 on 5 matching bases. Germline V gives CDR1 SGHRS, CDR2 YFSETQ. The CDR3 covers 14 residues. The V end lost 1 base, the J end lost 5 bases, and 10 bases lay between the germline ends. Full variable domain (outside the CDR3, taken from reference TRBV5-1 and TRBJ2-1): KAGVTQTPRYLIKTRGQQVTLSCSPISGHRSVSWYQQTPGQGLQFLFEYFSETQRNKGNFPGRFSGRQFSNSRSEMNVSTLELGDSALYLCASSLLAVNNEQFFGPGTRLTVL.

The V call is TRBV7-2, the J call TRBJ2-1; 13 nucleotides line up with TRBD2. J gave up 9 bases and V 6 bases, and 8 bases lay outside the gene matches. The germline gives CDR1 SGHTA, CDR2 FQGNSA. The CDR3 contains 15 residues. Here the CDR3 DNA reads TGTGCCAGCAGACGGACCGGGACTAGCGGGACTGAGCAGTTCTTC. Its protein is CASRRTGTSGTEQFF.

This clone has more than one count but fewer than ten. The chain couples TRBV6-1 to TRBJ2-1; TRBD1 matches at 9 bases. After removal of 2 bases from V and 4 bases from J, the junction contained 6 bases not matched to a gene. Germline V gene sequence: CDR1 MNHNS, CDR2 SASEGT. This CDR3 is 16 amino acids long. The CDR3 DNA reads TGTGCCAGCAGTGAATCGACAGGGGGTAGGTACAATGAGCAGTTCTTC. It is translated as CASSESTGGRYNEQFF.